Each of the 20 T cell receptor beta chains below was sequenced from the same sample in a study of siplizumab effects on memory and regulatory T cells. Data came from immunoSEQ multiplex PCR; TCRdb stores just in-frame clones and leaves some out. The sample comprises 94,000 or so clones, under 95% of which are singletons, and around 6.5% rests with the top ten. Sequencing was carried out using CD8+ T cells sorted from blood. Receptors were obtained from a human donor in good health.

This rearrangement joins TRBV9 to TRBJ2-5; D gene unclear. This CDR3 is 15 amino acids long. CDR1 is SGDLS, CDR2 YYNGEE, per germline. The V end was cut by 3 bases, the J end by 5 bases, with 17 bases between. CDR3 loop: CASSESSRDWETQYF. Written as DNA, the CDR3 is TGTGCCAGCAGCGAGTCAAGTAGAGACTGGGAGACCCAGTACTTC. The variable domain in full, with the rest retrieved from reference TRBV9 and TRBJ2-5, is DSGVTQTPKHLITATGQRVTLRCSPRSGDLSVYWYQQSLDQGLQFLIQYYNGEERAKGNILERFSAQQFPDLHSELNLSSLELGDSALYFCASSESSRDWETQYFGPGTRLLVL.

The gene calls are TRBV4-3 and TRBJ1-5; no reliable D call. V was clipped by 1 base and J by 3 bases, with 10 bases between them. This CDR3 has 15 amino acids. Per the germline V gene, CDR1 is LGHNA and CDR2 is YSLEER. The DNA for the CDR3 is TGCGCCAGCAGCCAAGCTAGGGCTCCCAATCAGCCCCAGCATTTT. Protein product: CASSQARAPNQPQHF.

This sequence joins TRBV9 and TRBJ1-2, with D perhaps matching TRBD1 (5 bases). The CDR3 is made up of 15 amino acids. Per the germline V gene, CDR1 is SGDLS and CDR2 is YYNGEE. V was trimmed by 3 bases and J by 5 bases, leaving 17 bases between them. The CDR3, as DNA: TGTGCCAGCAGCGACCGGGACGGGAGGTGGTATGGCTACACCTTC. This translates into CASSDRDGRWYGYTF.

The chain links TRBV4-1 to TRBJ1-5; no reliable D call. The V gene's germline CDR1 is MGHRA and CDR2 YSYEKL. Trimming pared 0 bases from V and 8 bases from J, leaving 8 bases between. This CDR3 is built from 13 residues. The CDR3 DNA is TGCGCCAGCAGCCAAGATACGGGTAAGCCCCAGCATTTT. Translating gives CASSQDTGKPQHF.

The J gene is TRBJ2-5, the V gene TRBV4-2; possible D gene TRBD2, 5 bases. The V gene's germline CDR1 is LGHNA and CDR2 YNFKEQ. The CDR3 is made up of 18 amino acids. Trimming left V 3 bases short and J 0 bases short, with 20 bases between. The DNA for the CDR3 is TGTGCCAGCAGCCAGCAATCTCCGCCCACTAGATACCAAGAGACCCAGTACTTC. Its translation is CASSQQSPPTRYQETQYF.

The CDR3 bases are TGTGCCAGCACGGGGACGGGGAACTATGGCTACACCTTC. Its protein is CASTGTGNYGYTF. The V and J genes are TRBV7-2 and TRBJ1-2; D may be TRBD1 (5 bases). The CDR3 spans 13 residues. The V end was cut by 7 bases, the J end by 2 bases, with 11 bases between. Germline V gives CDR1 SGHTA, CDR2 FQGNSA.

The V gene is TRBV5-6, the J gene TRBJ1-1; no firm D call. The CDR3 covers 18 residues. Per germline, CDR1 SGHDT and CDR2 YYEEEE. V was pared by 1 base and J by 4 bases, with 23 bases between. CDR3 bases: TGTGCCAGCAGCTTGACGTACCAACACTCTAGCTCTGGCACTGAAGCTTTCTTT. Its protein product is CASSLTYQHSSSGTEAFF.

The chain is built from TRBV27 and TRBJ2-1, with 7 bases fitting TRBD1. J gave up 4 bases and V 9 bases, and 12 bases lay outside the gene matches. This CDR3 is 15 amino acids long. Germline CDR1 reads MNHEY; CDR2 reads SMNVEV (reference sequence). The CDR3 region is CASYKRQGGYNEQFF. The CDR3 region has the DNA TGTGCCAGTTATAAACGACAGGGCGGGTACAATGAGCAGTTCTTC.

The CDR3 sequence is CASSPPRANNQPQHF. CDR3 coding DNA: TGTGCCAGCAGCCCACCCAGGGCGAACAATCAGCCCCAGCATTTT. This chain links TRBV11-2 with TRBJ1-5; a possible D gene is TRBD1 (5 bases). This CDR3 region has 15 residues. Trimming stripped 5 bases from V and 3 bases from J, with 14 bases between. In germline, CDR1 is SGHAT, CDR2 FQNNGV.

The rearrangement uses TRBV7-2 and TRBJ1-6; D gene unclear. CDR1 SGHTA and CDR2 FQGNSA come from the germline V gene. This CDR3 comprises 14 residues. Trimming cost V 5 bases and J 0 bases, with 5 bases left between them. The CDR3 sequence is CASSPSSYNSPLHF. The CDR3 region has the DNA TGTGCCAGCAGCCCCAGCTCCTATAATTCACCCCTCCACTTT.

This clone was observed once. This chain links TRBV7-9 with TRBJ2-7, with unresolved D. There are 15 residues in the CDR3. V shed 1 base and J shed 5 bases, with 15 bases lying between them. Germline V CDR1 and CDR2: SEHNR, FQNEAQ (reference sequence). The CDR3 bases are TGTGCCAGCAGCTTAGGTTCTCTCTACCCTGACGAGCAGTACTTC. It translates to CASSLGSLYPDEQYF.

The V gene is TRBV9, the J gene TRBJ2-6, with D perhaps given as TRBD1 or TRBD2 (7 bases each). Trimming took off 0 bases at V and 2 bases at J, with 18 bases between the two ends. Germline V gene lookup returns CDR1 SGDLS and CDR2 YYNGEE. The CDR3 is made up of 19 amino acids. The chain's CDR3 is CASSVGQGEGGAGANVLTF. DNA for the CDR3: TGTGCCAGCAGCGTAGGTCAGGGGGAGGGTGGCGCTGGGGCCAACGTCCTGACTTTC.

This clone was picked up one time. The chain combines TRBV13 with TRBJ2-3, with TRBD2 identical over 10 bases. This CDR3 comprises 16 residues. The germline V gene has CDR1 PRHDT and CDR2 FYEKMQ (reference sequence). With 3 bases clipped from V and 1 base from J, the junction kept 4 bases outside the gene matches. The CDR3 DNA reads TGTGCCAGCAGCTTTTGGCTAGCGGGAGGCACAGATACGCAGTATTTT. Its translation: CASSFWLAGGTDTQYF.

The chain uses TRBV7-9 and TRBJ1-2; D is unclear. From germline, CDR1 is SEHNR and CDR2 FQNEAQ (reference sequence). V lost 5 bases, J lost 4 bases, and 14 bases lay in between. The CDR3 has 14 amino acids. The CDR3 is CASSRGTGSYGYTF. CDR3 DNA: TGTGCCAGCAGCAGAGGTACGGGGAGCTATGGCTACACCTTC.

CDR3 DNA sequence: TGTGCCAGCGGGGCGGGGGAGCTGTTTTTT. Translating it yields CASGAGELFF. The chain joins TRBV7-6 to TRBJ2-2; D may be TRBD1 (5 bases). The V and J ends lost 8 bases and 8 bases respectively, with 6 bases between them. The CDR3 contains 10 residues. CDR1 is SGHVS and CDR2 is FNYEAQ in the germline V gene. Together with reference TRBV7-6 and TRBJ2-2, the CDR3 gives the full variable domain: GAGVSQSPRYKVTKRGQDVALRCDPISGHVSLYWYRQALGQGPEFLTYFNYEAQQDKSGLPNDRFSAERPEGSISTLTIQRTEQRDSAMYRCASGAGELFFGEGSRLTVL.

The chain joins TRBV10-1 to TRBJ2-3; tentatively, D is TRBD2 (5 bases). Per germline, CDR1 WNHNN and CDR2 SYGVQD (reference sequence). CDR3 length equals 16 residues. Trimming removed 8 bases from V and 2 bases from J, with 20 bases in between. The CDR3 loop is CASGAGRSLVTDTQYF. CDR3 coding DNA: TGCGCCAGCGGCGCGGGTCGGAGCTTGGTCACAGATACGCAGTATTTT.

This clone was detected only once. The chain couples TRBV4-2 to TRBJ2-3; the match to TRBD2 covers 11 bases. The CDR3 contains 18 residues. Germline CDR1 and CDR2: LGHNA and YNFKEQ. The V gene end was trimmed by 2 bases and the J gene end by 2 bases; junction bases not matched to a gene: 9. CDR3 sequence reads: CASSQTGPSGGPTDTQYF. CDR3 DNA sequence: TGTGCCAGCAGCCAAACGGGTCCTAGCGGGGGGCCCACAGATACGCAGTATTTT.

The V call is TRBV9, the J call TRBJ1-2, with D perhaps TRBD1 (5 bases). Per germline, CDR1 SGDLS and CDR2 YYNGEE. CDR3 length: 14 residues. The V gene lost 0 bases and the J gene lost 2 bases, with 8 bases spanning the gap. The CDR3 DNA is TGTGCCAGCAGCGTAGACCGACAGAACTATGGCTACACCTTC. It codes for CASSVDRQNYGYTF. Filled out from reference TRBV9 and TRBJ1-2, the complete variable domain reads DSGVTQTPKHLITATGQRVTLRCSPRSGDLSVYWYQQSLDQGLQFLIQYYNGEERAKGNILERFSAQQFPDLHSELNLSSLELGDSALYFCASSVDRQNYGYTFGSGTRLTVV.

This clone has ten or more counts. This rearrangement joins TRBV16 to TRBJ2-1; 7 nucleotides agree with TRBD2. V was pared by 3 bases and J by 6 bases, with 2 bases of the junction left unmatched. CDR1 and CDR2 (germline): KGHSY, FQNENV. The CDR3 runs 13 residues. CDR3 sequence: CASSQGLSNEQFF. The CDR3, as DNA: TGTGCCAGCAGCCAGGGACTATCCAATGAGCAGTTCTTC. Combining the CDR3 with reference TRBV16 and TRBJ2-1 gives the whole variable domain GEEVAQTPKHLVRGEGQKAKLYCAPIKGHSYVFWYQQVLKNEFKFLISFQNENVFDETGMPKERFSAKCLPNSPCSLEIQATKLEDSAVYFCASSQGLSNEQFFGPGTRLTVL.

This chain connects TRBV10-2 to TRBJ2-1; weak D call: TRBD1 (8 bases). Trimming left V 8 bases short and J 6 bases short, with 14 bases between. This CDR3 has 13 residues. The germline CDR1 and CDR2 sequences are WSHSY and SAAADI. In DNA, the CDR3 is TGCGCCAGCCAGGACAGGGAGGGCAATGAGCAGTTCTTC. Encoded protein: CASQDREGNEQFF.